A single sample is the source of the 27 T cell receptor beta chains below, sequenced in a study of response to subunit inactivated influenza vaccine (dated by TCRdb to 2016 to 2019). Preparation of the library involved RT-PCR. The sequencer listed for this sample is Illumina HiSeq 2500. TCRdb reanalyzed the raw reads on its own, using fastp at Q25 for trimming and MiXCR for clone calling, and kept in-frame beta chains. Rows matching on CDR3 protein sequence are summarized as one entry with the most common DNA and genes. The sample table contains about 540,000 distinct CDR3 sequences; only one count was recorded for roughly 25% of them. The top ten constitute 2.5% to 3.5% of the sample. These records were also assigned to another study, of T cells expressing NK-cell markers. As the second paper documents: TCR beta cDNA libraries were made by 5'RACE template switching that added a universal primer site and unique molecular identifiers.

Sample: CD4+ T cells sorted from PBMCs, taken roughly 13 days after vaccination. All receptors come from a man aged 50 to 60 who received an inactivated influenza vaccine. Donor details come from another sample of the same person, matched by shared clones.

This clonotype was seen more than once but under ten times. V and J are TRBV25-1 and TRBJ2-7; the D gene is possibly TRBD2 (6 bases). The germline V gene encodes CDR1 MGHDK and CDR2 SYGVNS. The CDR3 length is 13 residues. Trimming stripped 10 bases from V and 0 bases from J, with 13 bases between. CDR3 region: CATGGESSYEQYF. In nucleotides, the CDR3 is TGTGCCACCGGGGGAGAGTCCTCCTACGAGCAGTACTTC.

The chain employs TRBV4-2 and TRBJ2-6, with 7 bases identical to TRBD1. The CDR3 is 19 amino acids. The germline V gene has CDR1 LGHNA and CDR2 YNFKEQ. The J segment lost 0 bases and the V segment lost 4 bases, leaving 12 bases of the junction unmatched. The CDR3 DNA reads TGTGCCAGCAGCCCTGGTTCGGCAGGGGGTAGCTCTGGGGCCAACGTCCTGACTTTC. Its protein is CASSPGSAGGSSGANVLTF.

The chain combines TRBV5-1 with TRBJ1-3; D not resolved. The V end was cut by 7 bases, the J end by 3 bases, with 14 bases between. The germline CDR1 and CDR2 sequences are SGHRS and YFSETQ. The CDR3 consists of 14 residues. CDR3 region: CASSKIEGGNTIYF. CDR3 DNA: TGCGCCAGCTCAAAAATCGAGGGTGGAAACACCATATATTTT.

The chain couples TRBV20-1 to TRBJ2-3; D remains unclear. Gene TRBJ1-5 matches the end of the DNA better, so the J call may be wrong. Germline CDR1 DFQATT, CDR2 SNEGSKA (reference sequence). This CDR3 region has 16 residues. CDR3 region: CSARALAGSNTDTQHF. DNA for the CDR3: TGCAGTGCTAGAGCCCTAGCGGGAAGCAACACAGATACGCAGCATTTT.

The chain couples TRBV20-1 to TRBJ2-7; 10 bases line up with TRBD2. The CDR3 is 14 residues long. The V gene's germline CDR1 is DFQATT and CDR2 SNEGSKA (reference sequence). V lost 0 bases to trimming and J lost 5 bases; unmatched junction nucleotides: 4. CDR3 sequence: CSARDGLAGDEQYF. CDR3 sequence (DNA): TGCAGTGCTAGAGATGGGCTAGCGGGAGACGAGCAGTACTTC.

The chain joins TRBV10-3 to TRBJ1-4; 11 bases align to TRBD1. The ends lost 2 bases at V and 4 bases at J; junction bases unmatched: 0. Germline CDR1 ENHRY, CDR2 SYGVKD. This CDR3 region has 15 residues. The CDR3 sequence: CAISEGTGGNEKLFF. The CDR3 coding sequence is TGTGCCATCAGTGAGGGGACAGGGGGTAATGAAAAACTGTTTTTT.

This clonotype was found a few times. The chain couples TRBV7-2 to TRBJ2-7; possibly TRBD2 for D (7 bases). CDR3 size: 15 residues. V was clipped by 6 bases and J by 4 bases, with 19 bases between them. The germline gives CDR1 SGHTA, CDR2 FQGNSA. The CDR3 DNA sequence: TGTGCCAGCAGACCGAGTAGGGGGGGCCGATACGAGCAGTACTTC. As protein: CASRPSRGGRYEQYF.

The genes are TRBV9 and TRBJ2-5; D not resolved. The V end lost 2 bases, the J end lost 0 bases, and 5 bases lay between the germline ends. This CDR3 region has 13 residues. Germline V lookup: CDR1 SGDLS, CDR2 YYNGEE. As DNA, the CDR3 is TGTGCCAGCAGCGTTCTAAACCAAGAGACCCAGTACTTC. Amino acids: CASSVLNQETQYF.

The chain uses TRBV9 and TRBJ2-1; no reliable D call. Deletions cut 4 bases from V and 12 bases from J, with 17 bases between. Germline lookup yields CDR1 SGDLS and CDR2 YYNGEE. The CDR3 runs to 13 residues. This chain's CDR3 is CASSPRNYPGQFF. The CDR3, as DNA: TGTGCCAGCAGCCCAAGAAACTATCCCGGGCAGTTCTTC.

The chain joins TRBV20-1 to TRBJ1-3; D gene ambiguous. In germline, CDR1 is DFQATT, CDR2 SNEGSKA (reference sequence). The CDR3 loop spans 17 amino acids. Deletions cut 0 bases from V and 0 bases from J, with 15 bases between. The CDR3 spells CSARDSERSSSGNTIYF. DNA of the CDR3: TGCAGTGCTAGAGATTCTGAGAGGTCCTCCTCTGGAAACACCATATATTTT.

The chain carries TRBV5-1 and TRBJ2-3; D unresolved. CDR1 is SGHRS, CDR2 YFSETQ, per germline. V was cut by 0 bases and J by 2 bases, with 13 bases left in between. The CDR3 consists of 16 residues. CDR3 bases: TGCGCCAGCAGCTTGGGGGCGAGCAGACCCACAGATACGCAGTATTTT. This encodes CASSLGASRPTDTQYF.

This clonotype was seen more than once but under ten times. This chain joins TRBV12-3 or TRBV12-4 and TRBJ1-1, with 7 positions matching TRBD1. V dropped 6 bases and J dropped 0; count of bases not matched to a gene: 7. This CDR3 spans 15 amino acids. The DNA of the CDR3 is TGTGCCAGCAGGGACCCGGGACAGATGAACACTGAAGCTTTCTTT. It yields the protein CASRDPGQMNTEAFF.

The chain combines TRBV9 with TRBJ2-1; D not resolved. The ends were cut back, 4 bases at V and 6 bases at J, with 11 bases in the middle. This CDR3 is built from 13 residues. Germline assignment: CDR1 SGDLS and CDR2 YYNGEE. The CDR3 region is CASSKSSSNEQFF. Here the CDR3 DNA reads TGTGCCAGCAGCAAGAGTTCTTCCAATGAGCAGTTCTTC. Complete variable domain (other parts from reference TRBV9 and TRBJ2-1): DSGVTQTPKHLITATGQRVTLRCSPRSGDLSVYWYQQSLDQGLQFLIQYYNGEERAKGNILERFSAQQFPDLHSELNLSSLELGDSALYFCASSKSSSNEQFFGPGTRLTVL.

The table lists this clonotype with a few counts. This chain joins TRBV20-1 and TRBJ2-3, with 8 bases lining up with TRBD1. The germline V gene has CDR1 DFQATT and CDR2 SNEGSKA (reference sequence). The junction had 2 bases not matched to a gene; V was cut back by 3 bases and J by 3 bases. This CDR3 is 13 amino acids long. CDR3 sequence (DNA): TGCAGTGCTAGCAGACAGGGGACAGATACGCAGTATTTT. This gives the protein CSASRQGTDTQYF.

This clonotype was recorded many times. The V gene is TRBV6-1, the J gene TRBJ2-1; 9 positions match TRBD2. Germline V lookup: CDR1 MNHNS, CDR2 SASEGT. The CDR3 loop spans 16 amino acids. V trimming: 2 bases; J trimming: 3 bases; junction bases outside the gene matches: 5. CDR3 coding DNA: TGTGCCAGCAGTGAATTAGCGGGGGTCTTCTACAATGAGCAGTTCTTC. It is translated as CASSELAGVFYNEQFF.

The CDR3, as DNA: TGTGCCAGCTCACCTCGTAGCGATTTGGAGACCCAGTACTTC. It encodes CASSPRSDLETQYF. The chain employs TRBV18 and TRBJ2-5; D might be TRBD2 (5 bases). This CDR3 has 14 residues. With 3 bases removed from V and 5 bases from J, the gap between germline ends came to 13 bases. Germline V gene lookup returns CDR1 KGHSH and CDR2 LQKENI.

On this clonotype: A junction end diverges from the germline sequence, so it may reflect a read error. The chain carries TRBV27 and TRBJ2-7, with D unclear. The CDR3 contains 13 residues. The germline CDR1 and CDR2 sequences are MNHEY and SMNVEV (reference sequence). CDR3 DNA: TGTGCCAGCCGTTTACAGCCTACCTACGAGCAGTACTTC. Its translation is CASRLQPTYEQYF.

This chain connects TRBV3-1 to TRBJ1-2; maybe TRBD1 (5 bases). CDR1 LGHDT and CDR2 YNNKEL come from the germline V gene (reference sequence). The CDR3 runs to 13 residues. V was shortened by 8 bases and J by 7 bases, with 17 bases between the two germline ends. CDR3 nucleotide sequence: TGTGCCAGCGCACCATGGGGGGATGGTGGCTACACCTTC. Translation gives CASAPWGDGGYTF. Together with reference TRBV3-1 and TRBJ1-2, the CDR3 gives the full variable domain: DTAVSQTPKYLVTQMGNDKSIKCEQNLGHDTMYWYKQDSKKFLKIMFSYNNKELIINETVPNRFSPKSPDKAHLNLHINSLELGDSAVYFCASAPWGDGGYTFGSGTRLTVV.

V gene TRBV20-1 combines with J gene TRBJ1-5; D not certain. Germline V gene data show CDR1 as DFQATT and CDR2 as SNEGSKA (reference sequence). V lost 2 bases and J 11 bases, leaving 16 bases between the germline ends. The CDR3 consists of 13 residues. CDR3 region: CSARSTALGTQHF. CDR3 sequence (DNA): TGCAGTGCTAGATCCACGGCCTTGGGGACCCAGCATTTT.

This clonotype came up a few times. One end of the junction fails to match germline, which may point to a read error. V gene TRBV6-5 combines with J gene TRBJ2-1; unclear D gene. The CDR3 runs 12 residues. Per germline, CDR1 MNHEY and CDR2 SVGAGI. The CDR3 loop reads CASSPPGPRWDF. CDR3 coding DNA: TGTGCCAGCAGTCCTCCGGGCCCCCGTTGGGACTTC.

As to this clonotype: A much more abundant neighbour one base away suggests this may be a read error. V gene TRBV6-1 combines with J gene TRBJ2-1, with 8 bases aligning to TRBD2. CDR3 length: 15 amino acids. Germline-derived CDR1 and CDR2 are MNHNS and SASEGT. This CDR3 reads CVSTSGGNSYNEQFF. The CDR3 nucleotides are TGTGTCAGCACCTCGGGGGGGAACTCCTACAATGAGCAGTTCTTC.

The chain links TRBV20-1 to TRBJ2-3; 8 nucleotides match TRBD2. With 5 bases clipped from V and 5 bases from J, the junction kept 24 bases outside the gene matches. This CDR3 has 19 residues. Per germline, CDR1 DFQATT and CDR2 SNEGSKA (reference sequence). The CDR3 region has the DNA TGCAGTGCTGTCCCACCAAGAGGGTCCGGGGGGGCCTTTTTAGATACGCAGTATTTT. Translating it yields CSAVPPRGSGGAFLDTQYF.

This clonotype occurred a few times. V gene TRBV7-8 combines with J gene TRBJ2-7; maybe TRBD2 (7 bases). Trimming shortened V by 9 bases and J by 4 bases, and 16 bases separated the two germline ends. The CDR3 totals 13 residues. Germline V CDR1 and CDR2: SGHVS, FQNEAQ. The CDR3 spells CARREGGKYEQYF. The CDR3 bases are TGTGCCAGAAGGGAGGGGGGGAAGTACGAGCAGTACTTC.

The J gene is TRBJ2-1, the V gene TRBV24-1; D is uncertain. The CDR3 has 11 residues. The germline V gene encodes CDR1 KGHDR and CDR2 SFDVKD. Trimming pared 5 bases from V and 7 bases from J, leaving 5 bases between. CDR3 residues: CATSVRNEQFF. DNA of the CDR3: TGTGCCACCAGTGTCCGGAATGAGCAGTTCTTC.

The chain uses TRBV28 and TRBJ2-7; TRBD2 agrees at 11 bases. The V gene end was trimmed by 6 bases and the J gene end by 4 bases; junction bases not matched to a gene: 8. This CDR3 is built from 15 residues. In germline, CDR1 is MDHEN, CDR2 SYDVKM. CDR3 sequence: CASSQIAGGRYEQYF. DNA for the CDR3: TGTGCCAGCAGCCAGATAGCGGGAGGGAGGTACGAGCAGTACTTC.

This clonotype was seen only a few times. The J gene is TRBJ2-2, the V gene TRBV7-8; 12 positions agree with TRBD2. The germline gives CDR1 SGHVS, CDR2 FQNEAQ. The J segment lost 4 bases and the V segment lost 3 bases, leaving 9 bases of the junction unmatched. The length of the CDR3 is 18 residues. CDR3 DNA sequence: TGTGCCAGCAGCTTGCTAGCGGGAGGGGCGTCGGCCACCGGGGAGCTGTTTTTT. It yields the protein CASSLLAGGASATGELFF.

This clonotype has a handful of counts. The V gene is TRBV4-2, the J gene TRBJ2-1, with 9 bases matching TRBD2. CDR3 size: 15 residues. Germline assignment: CDR1 LGHNA and CDR2 YNFKEQ. V lost 2 bases to trimming and J lost 9 bases; unmatched junction nucleotides: 8. CDR3 coding DNA: TGTGCCAGCAGCCAACTTTTCGGCGGGGGGGTTGAGCAGTTCTTC. This translates into CASSQLFGGGVEQFF.